This T cell receptor (beta chain) was sequenced during a study of OX40 agonist ivuxolimab in advanced cancers. Whole-study context: Ivuxolimab, an antibody that agonizes OX40 (CD134), was administered to the patients.

TCRdb's table, derived via immunoSEQ multiplex PCR, lists solely in-frame clones and lacks some. The sample gives some 70,000 clones, approximately 86% of which show up once; about 0.7% is in the top ten. Study results and limitations: CD8+ T cells were the subset that, on average, had more expanded clones than CD4+. Within 6 weeks, CD4+ and CD8+ blood T cells expanded clonally at 0.1 to 3.0 mg/kg. Expanded peripheral T-cell antigen specificity went undetermined.

This clone has only one observation. Its specificity is unknown. This sample comprised CD4+ or CD8+ T cells sorted from blood, obtained in a trial of the OX40 agonist ivuxolimab. This clonotype was sampled from an adult with an advanced solid tumor such as melanoma, head and neck, liver or kidney cancer.

CDR3 bases: TGTGCCTGGAGGGGCAGGGGGCTCAACTATGGCTACACCTTC. As protein: CAWRGRGLNYGYTF. The J gene is TRBJ1-2, the V gene TRBV30; the match to TRBD1 covers 8 bases. The J segment lost 2 bases and the V segment lost 3 bases, leaving 5 bases of the junction unmatched. The CDR3 has 14 residues. The germline CDR1 and CDR2 sequences are GTSNPN and SVGIG (reference sequence).